This TCR beta chain was recovered during a study of cytomegalovirus exposure and HLA in healthy donors. Study results and limitations: Listed as cytomegalovirus-associated were approximately 160 TCR beta chains. Data from an earlier analysis indicated that most TCR beta V segments were productive either about 90% or about 30% of the time. Among the most significant clusters, several appeared linked to common viral pathogens in a later analysis.

The study ran its PCR with 60 Vbeta and 13 Jbeta primers. Measured with immunoSEQ multiplex PCR; TCRdb has only the in-frame clones, and not every one. Recorded for this sample: roughly 90,000 clones. Unrecorded immune exposure was likely among donors, who were nominally healthy when sampled. Turning to this clone: What it recognizes is unknown.

This CDR3 is 15 amino acids long. V shed 2 bases, J shed 0 bases, and the junction held 2 bases outside the gene matches. From germline, CDR1 is PRHDT and CDR2 FYEKMQ (reference sequence). This sequence joins TRBV13 and TRBJ2-7; 9 nucleotides agree with TRBD2. The clonotype originates from a man between 50 and 59 years old in good health and CMV-seropositive. The sample consisted of PBMCs. CDR3 sequence: CASSLLGLASYEQYF. CDR3 DNA: TGTGCCAGCAGCTTATTGGGACTAGCCTCCTACGAGCAGTACTTC.